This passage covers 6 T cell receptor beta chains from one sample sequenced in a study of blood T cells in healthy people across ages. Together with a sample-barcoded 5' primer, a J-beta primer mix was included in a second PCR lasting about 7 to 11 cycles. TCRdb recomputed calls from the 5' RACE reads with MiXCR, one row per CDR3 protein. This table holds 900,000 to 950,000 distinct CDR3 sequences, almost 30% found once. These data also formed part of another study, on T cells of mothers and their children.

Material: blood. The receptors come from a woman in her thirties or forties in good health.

Written as DNA, the CDR3 is TGTGCCAGCAGCACCCAGGGGGGAGGGACCTACGAGCAGTACTTC. This encodes CASSTQGGGTYEQYF. The rearrangement joins TRBV6-6 to TRBJ2-7; D tentatively reads TRBD1 or TRBD2 (7 bases each). Germline CDR1 reads MNHNY; CDR2 reads SVGAGI (reference sequence). This CDR3 region has 15 residues. V lost 6 bases and J lost 2, with 17 bases in between.

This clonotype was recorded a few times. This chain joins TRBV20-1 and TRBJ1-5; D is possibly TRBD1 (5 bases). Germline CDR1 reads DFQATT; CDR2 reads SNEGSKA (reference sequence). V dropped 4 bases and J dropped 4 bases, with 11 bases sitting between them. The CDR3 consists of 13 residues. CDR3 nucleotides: TGCAGTGCTACCACGACAGTTAATCAGCCCCAGCATTTT. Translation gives CSATTTVNQPQHF.

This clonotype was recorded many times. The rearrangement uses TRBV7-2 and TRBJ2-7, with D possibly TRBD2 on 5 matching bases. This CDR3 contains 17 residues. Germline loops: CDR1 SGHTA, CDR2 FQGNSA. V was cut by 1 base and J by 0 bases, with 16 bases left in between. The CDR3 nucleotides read TGTGCCAGCAGCTTAGACGCGGGCCCTGAAATCTCCTACGAGCAGTACTTC. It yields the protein CASSLDAGPEISYEQYF. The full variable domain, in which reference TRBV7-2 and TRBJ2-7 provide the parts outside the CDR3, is GAGVSQSPSNKVTEKGKDVELRCDPISGHTALYWYRQSLGQGLEFLIYFQGNSAPDKSGLPSDRFSAERTGGSVSTLTIQRTQQEDSAVYLCASSLDAGPEISYEQYFGPGTRLTVT.

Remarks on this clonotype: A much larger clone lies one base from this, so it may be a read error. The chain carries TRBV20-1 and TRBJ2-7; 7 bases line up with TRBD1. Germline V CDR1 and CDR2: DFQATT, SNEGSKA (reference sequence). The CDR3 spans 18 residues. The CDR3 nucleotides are TGCAGTGCTAGAGACCCAGGGGGTCCCCTTACGAGCTCCTACGAGCTGTACTTC. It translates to CSARDPGGPLTSSYELYF.

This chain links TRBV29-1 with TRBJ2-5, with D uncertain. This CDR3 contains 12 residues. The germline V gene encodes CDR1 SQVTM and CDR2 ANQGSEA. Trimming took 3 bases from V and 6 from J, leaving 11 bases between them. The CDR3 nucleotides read TGCAGCGTTGATAAATCAAAGAAGACCCAGTACTTC. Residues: CSVDKSKKTQYF.

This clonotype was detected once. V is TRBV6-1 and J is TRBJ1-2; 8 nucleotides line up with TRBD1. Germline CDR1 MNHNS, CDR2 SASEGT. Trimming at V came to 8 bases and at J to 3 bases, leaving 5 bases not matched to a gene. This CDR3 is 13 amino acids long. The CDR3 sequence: CASVTGAYYGYTF. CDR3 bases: TGTGCCAGCGTGACAGGGGCTTACTATGGCTACACCTTC.